Included here is one T cell receptor beta chain sequence, with context. Its antigen is not known. This sample was included in a study of response to subunit inactivated influenza vaccine. Study results and limitations: Few additional T cells are recruited per seasonal influenza vaccination, authors suggested.

TCRdb used MiXCR to reprocess the RT-PCR reads, holding one entry per CDR3 protein. The sample consists of 860,000 or so distinct CDR3 sequences, approximately 21% of them appearing once. Trimming shortened V by 3 bases and J by 2 bases, and 12 bases separated the two germline ends. The CDR3 runs 15 residues. From germline, CDR1 is LGHNA and CDR2 YNFKEQ. The rearrangement joins TRBV4-2 to TRBJ2-3; no clear D. The input for sequencing was PBMCs from blood, taken 5 days after vaccination. The clonotype originates from a man aged 50 to 59 who received an inactivated influenza vaccine. CDR3 bases: TGTGCCAGCAGCCAGGCCTTAGCTAACACAGATACGCAGTATTTT. Translation: CASSQALANTDTQYF.